The 25 T cell receptor beta chains listed next were all sequenced from one sample in a study of T-cell reconstitution after alpha-beta-depleted transplantation in children. This sample's TCRbeta library carried unique molecular identifier barcodes. TCRdb independently ran MiXCR on the PCR reads; one entry per CDR3 protein. The sample holds roughly 790,000 distinct CDR3 sequences, approximately 15% seen once. The sample in question was PBMCs, mostly from graft donor cells, obtained 360 days after TCRalphabeta/CD19-depleted stem cell transplant. The source of these receptors is a male patient between 5 and 17 years old who had a stem cell transplant for acute lymphoblastic leukemia, so the T cells may come from the graft donor.

This clonotype was detected ten times or more. V usage is TRBV29-1 and J usage is TRBJ2-3; 7 nucleotides line up with TRBD1. Germline V CDR1 and CDR2: SQVTM, ANQGSEA. The ends lost 7 bases at V and 0 bases at J; junction bases unmatched: 7. The CDR3 is 14 amino acids. The CDR3 here is CSATGVTSTDTQYF. In DNA form, the CDR3 reads TGCAGCGCCACAGGGGTCACTAGCACAGATACGCAGTATTTT.

This clonotype was counted a few times. V and J are TRBV10-1 and TRBJ2-2; D not resolved. Germline V gene sequence: CDR1 WNHNN, CDR2 SYGVQD (reference sequence). Trimming pared 6 bases from V and 2 bases from J, leaving 10 bases between. The CDR3 is 14 amino acids. CDR3 protein: CASRRLVNTGELFF. CDR3 DNA sequence: TGCGCCAGCAGACGACTTGTAAACACCGGGGAGCTGTTTTTT.

The chain uses TRBV5-1 and TRBJ2-7; possibly TRBD1 for D (5 bases). Per germline, CDR1 SGHRS and CDR2 YFSETQ. Between the trimmed V and J ends, which lost 3 bases and 0 bases, there was a span of 13 bases. The CDR3 is 15 amino acids. The CDR3 DNA follows: TGCGCCAGCAGCTGGACAAGCTCCCCCTCCTACGAGCAGTACTTC. Translating gives CASSWTSSPSYEQYF.

This clonotype was observed a handful of times. The rearrangement joins TRBV27 to TRBJ2-3; 9 nucleotides match TRBD2. The CDR3 runs to 14 residues. V lost 8 bases to trimming and J lost 2 bases; unmatched junction nucleotides: 5. CDR1 and CDR2 from the germline V gene are MNHEY and SMNVEV (reference sequence). Here the CDR3 reads CASGGLAPTDTQYF. In DNA form, the CDR3 reads TGTGCCAGCGGAGGACTAGCGCCCACAGATACGCAGTATTTT.

In this sample, this clonotype turned up once. The genes are TRBV12-3 or TRBV12-4 and TRBJ2-1; 10 bases match TRBD1. CDR3 size: 16 residues. The CDR3 reads CASGLLGQGVHNEQFF. The CDR3 DNA is TGTGCTAGTGGTTTATTAGGACAGGGGGTCCACAATGAGCAGTTCTTC.

This clonotype was recorded at least ten times. The chain recombines TRBV6-2 or TRBV6-3 with TRBJ2-1; 7 nucleotides align to TRBD2. Germline V gene lookup returns CDR1 MNHEY and CDR2 SVGEGT. The J segment lost 3 bases and the V segment lost 6 bases, leaving 5 bases of the junction unmatched. The CDR3 consists of 14 residues. The chain's CDR3 is CASRKGGSYNEQFF. Here the CDR3 DNA reads TGTGCCAGCAGGAAGGGCGGGAGCTACAATGAGCAGTTCTTC.

In its sample, this clonotype was seen a few times. The chain combines TRBV12-3 or TRBV12-4 with TRBJ1-1, with D unclear. CDR3 length equals 10 residues. Deletions cut 3 bases from V and 8 bases from J, with 4 bases between. The CDR3 sequence is CASSLGEAFF. The CDR3, as DNA: TGTGCCAGCAGTTTGGGGGAAGCTTTCTTT.

This clonotype was recorded a few times. The rearrangement joins TRBV10-3 to TRBJ2-7, with 7 positions matching TRBD1. This CDR3 is built from 13 residues. With V trimmed by 4 bases and J by 1 base, 1 base remained unmatched. Germline assignment: CDR1 ENHRY and CDR2 SYGVKD. The CDR3 DNA is TGTGCCATCAGTGGGGGACAGTCCTACGAGCAGTACTTC. It encodes CAISGGQSYEQYF.

This clonotype was detected once. The gene calls are TRBV12-3 or TRBV12-4 and TRBJ1-2; D may be TRBD1 (5 bases). The CDR3 runs to 15 residues. With 5 bases removed from V and 0 bases from J, the gap between germline ends came to 13 bases. This CDR3 reads CASSPRAGTNYGYTF. CDR3 in DNA: TGTGCCAGCAGTCCACGAGCAGGGACTAACTATGGCTACACCTTC.

The chain combines TRBV6-1 with TRBJ2-1, with 7 bases that match TRBD1. CDR3 length equals 15 residues. V gave up 6 bases and J gave up 5 bases; unmatched junction bases: 10. From germline, CDR1 is MNHNS and CDR2 SASEGT. CDR3 nucleotide sequence: TGTGCCAGCAGGGCGACAGGGATGTCCCACAATGAGCAGTTCTTC. Amino acids: CASRATGMSHNEQFF.

This sequence joins TRBV20-1 and TRBJ2-7, with 10 bases identical to TRBD2. Germline V gene sequence: CDR1 DFQATT, CDR2 SNEGSKA (reference sequence). Trimming at V came to 3 bases and at J to 0 bases, leaving 8 bases not matched to a gene. This CDR3 contains 16 residues. The CDR3 reads CSASPLAGYLSYEQYF. The DNA for the CDR3 is TGCAGTGCTAGCCCACTAGCGGGGTACCTCTCCTACGAGCAGTACTTC.

This chain uses TRBV12-3 or TRBV12-4 with TRBJ1-2; tentative D call: TRBD1 (5 bases). The CDR3 has 14 residues. V lost 6 bases to trimming and J lost 9 bases, with 20 bases between them. CDR3 in amino acids: CASRFNGQGKSYTF. The CDR3 DNA follows: TGTGCCAGCAGGTTCAACGGGCAGGGCAAGAGCTACACCTTC.

The rearrangement uses TRBV5-6 and TRBJ1-1, with D unresolved. Trimming stripped 0 bases from V and 4 bases from J, with 13 bases between. The CDR3 covers 15 residues. CDR1 is SGHDT and CDR2 is YYEEEE in the germline V gene. The CDR3 spells CASSLGGVRSTEAFF. CDR3 DNA: TGTGCCAGCAGCTTGGGCGGGGTACGGAGCACTGAAGCTTTCTTT.

CDR3 sequence reads: CSARAGRGGELFF. In nucleotides, the CDR3 is TGCAGTGCTAGAGCGGGAAGGGGGGGGGAGCTGTTTTTT. The chain employs TRBV20-1 and TRBJ2-2; TRBD1 might be the D (6 bases). This CDR3 is 13 amino acids long. Germline V gives CDR1 DFQATT, CDR2 SNEGSKA (reference sequence). V gave up 1 base and J gave up 8 bases, with 11 bases separating them.

DNA for the CDR3: TGCGCCAGCAGCCCCCCACTATTAGCCAAAAACATTCAGTACTTC. This gives the protein CASSPPLLAKNIQYF. The chain recombines TRBV4-1 with TRBJ2-4, with D unclear. V was cut by 4 bases and J by 0 bases, with 10 bases left in between. CDR3 length equals 15 residues. Germline loops: CDR1 MGHRA, CDR2 YSYEKL.

The V gene is TRBV5-5, the J gene TRBJ2-5; possible D gene TRBD2, 6 bases. Germline V lookup: CDR1 SGHKS, CDR2 YYEKEE (reference sequence). Trimming pared 4 bases from V and 1 base from J, leaving 17 bases between. This CDR3 comprises 16 residues. The CDR3, as DNA: TGTGCCAGCAGCACCTTCGGGGGAACCGGCCAAGAGACCCAGTACTTC. This gives the protein CASSTFGGTGQETQYF.

The rearrangement joins TRBV20-1 to TRBJ1-5; 7 nucleotides align to TRBD1. This CDR3 is built from 13 residues. The V gene end was trimmed by 1 base and the J gene end by 12 bases; junction bases not matched to a gene: 9. Germline V gene sequence: CDR1 DFQATT, CDR2 SNEGSKA (reference sequence). The CDR3 loop is CSARVAGGNLQHF. In nucleotides, the CDR3 is TGCAGTGCTAGAGTCGCAGGGGGGAATCTCCAGCATTTT.

The genes are TRBV5-1 and TRBJ1-2; 7 bases are shared with TRBD1. Germline CDR1 is SGHRS and CDR2 is YFSETQ. V was clipped by 4 bases and J by 7 bases; unmatched bases: 13. The CDR3 runs 15 residues. This chain's CDR3 is CASSITGEGLRGYTF. CDR3 sequence (DNA): TGCGCCAGCAGCATTACAGGGGAAGGGCTACGTGGCTACACCTTC.

This clonotype was seen a few times. This chain joins TRBV13 and TRBJ2-7, with 7 bases identical to TRBD1. CDR1 PRHDT and CDR2 FYEKMQ come from the germline V gene (reference sequence). The CDR3 length is 15 residues. The ends lost 1 base at V and 4 bases at J; junction bases unmatched: 7. CDR3 residues: CASSLEGQFFYEQYF. The DNA of the CDR3 is TGTGCCAGCAGCTTAGAGGGACAGTTCTTTTACGAGCAGTACTTC.

In its sample, this clonotype was seen a few times. The chain joins TRBV5-1 to TRBJ2-5; TRBD2 aligns across 9 bases. The CDR3 runs 15 residues. Trimming cost V 4 bases and J 0 bases; bases outside gene matches: 4. Germline V gene lookup returns CDR1 SGHRS and CDR2 YFSETQ. The CDR3 sequence is CASSPSGVHQETQYF. CDR3 in DNA: TGCGCCAGCAGCCCTAGCGGGGTCCACCAAGAGACCCAGTACTTC.

A few counts support this clonotype. The gene calls are TRBV29-1 and TRBJ2-3, with 9 nucleotides matching TRBD2. There are 14 residues in the CDR3. The V and J ends lost 5 bases and 6 bases, in that order; junction bases with no gene match: 9. From germline, CDR1 is SQVTM and CDR2 ANQGSEA. The DNA for the CDR3 is TGCAGCGTTCCGATGGCGGGAGGGCTCGATACGCAGTATTTT. It yields the protein CSVPMAGGLDTQYF.

The J gene is TRBJ2-4, the V gene TRBV5-1; D is unclear. V was clipped by 7 bases and J by 5 bases, with 13 bases between them. Germline CDR1 and CDR2: SGHRS and YFSETQ. The CDR3 extends over 13 amino acids. The CDR3 region has the DNA TGCGCCAGCCGGCCCAGCTATCAAAACATTCAGTACTTC. Protein: CASRPSYQNIQYF.

The chain recombines TRBV27 with TRBJ2-1, with a tentative D call TRBD2 (5 bases). The ends were cut back, 3 bases at V and 3 bases at J, with 18 bases in the middle. The CDR3 totals 17 residues. Germline CDR1 and CDR2: MNHEY and SMNVEV (reference sequence). CDR3 nucleotides: TGTGCCAGCAGTTTTGGAACTGGGCTAGCCGGCTACAATGAGCAGTTCTTC. This gives the protein CASSFGTGLAGYNEQFF.

This clonotype was detected a few times. In nucleotides, the CDR3 is TGTGCCACCAGTGACGAGGATCTCACAGATACGCAGTATTTT. Translating gives CATSDEDLTDTQYF. The chain employs TRBV24-1 and TRBJ2-3, with no clear D. Trimming took 4 bases from V and 2 from J, leaving 9 bases between them. The CDR3 covers 14 residues. Germline lookup yields CDR1 KGHDR and CDR2 SFDVKD.

V usage is TRBV4-1 and J usage is TRBJ2-7; 9 positions match TRBD2. Germline V gene lookup returns CDR1 MGHRA and CDR2 YSYEKL. With V trimmed by 6 bases and J by 3 bases, 15 bases remained unmatched. The CDR3 length is 17 residues. The CDR3 loop is CASRHLPASGKDYEQYF. In nucleotides, the CDR3 is TGCGCCAGCAGACATCTCCCCGCTAGCGGGAAAGACTACGAGCAGTACTTC.